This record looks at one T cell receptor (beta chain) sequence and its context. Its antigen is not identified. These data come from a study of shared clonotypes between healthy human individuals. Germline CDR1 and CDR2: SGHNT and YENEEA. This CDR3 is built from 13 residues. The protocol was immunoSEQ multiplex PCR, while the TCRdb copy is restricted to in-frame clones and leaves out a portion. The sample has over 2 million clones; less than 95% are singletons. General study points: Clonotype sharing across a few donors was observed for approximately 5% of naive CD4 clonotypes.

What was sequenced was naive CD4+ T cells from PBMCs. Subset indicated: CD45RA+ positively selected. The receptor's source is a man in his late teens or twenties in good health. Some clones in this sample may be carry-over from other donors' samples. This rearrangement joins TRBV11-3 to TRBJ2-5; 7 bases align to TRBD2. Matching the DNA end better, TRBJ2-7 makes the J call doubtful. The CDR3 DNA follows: TGTGCCAGCAGTCGGACTAGCTCCTACGAGCAGTACTTC. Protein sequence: CASSRTSSYEQYF.